Sequencing of this TCR beta chain was carried out in a study of blood T cell repertoires in COVID-19. The overall study: Donors in the United States, Italy and Spain gave samples during acute or convalescent COVID-19. PBMCs, B-cell-depleted T cells, or T cells provided the cDNA or gDNA that made up the material.

The length of the CDR3 is 12 residues. J lost 7 bases, V lost 4 bases, and 3 bases had no gene match. Germline values: CDR1 LGHDT, CDR2 YNNKEL (reference sequence). Authors' methods: Estimates of nucleated cell counts were drawn from the amplification of reference gene primers. Clones were sequenced by immunoSEQ multiplex PCR, and TCRdb holds only the in-frame ones, with some missing. From that table come the V and J calls and clone size; the DNA was used to work out D and trimming. The sample records 400,000 or so clones, around 90% being singletons. This receptor was identified in a man younger than 30 with COVID-19, enrolled during active disease. The chain carries TRBV3-1 (or the pseudogene TRBV3-2) and TRBJ1-1; 7 bases are shared with TRBD1. The specimen was peripheral blood. The CDR3, as DNA: TGTGCCAGCAGCCTACAGGGGATTGAAGCTTTCTTT. It specifies CASSLQGIEAFF.